This T cell receptor (beta chain) was documented in a study of cytomegalovirus exposure and HLA in healthy donors. Whole-study context: The Caucasian-associated ancestry cluster held around 81% of under 450 genotyped donors.

Comments on this clone: The antigen is undetermined.

V lost 5 bases to trimming and J lost 5 bases, with 9 bases between them. The CDR3 is 12 amino acids. Germline V CDR1 and CDR2: MDHEN, SYDVKM. Study findings and constraints: A previous analysis found most TCR beta V segments productive roughly 87% or roughly 30% of the time. A list of 164 TCR beta chains associated with cytomegalovirus was given. Because they were indistinguishable, some V segments, including TRBV6-2 and TRBV6-3, were excluded.

PCR amplification relied on 60 Vbeta primers (plus 13 Jbeta primers). This table comes from immunoSEQ multiplex PCR, and its TCRdb copy is limited to in-frame clones, with some not included. Of over 150,000 clones listed, 75% to 85% are singletons. J is TRBJ1-2 and V is TRBV28; D uncertain. The specimen was PBMCs. This TCR came from a girl aged 2-10 years in good health and CMV-seropositive. For the CDR3, the DNA is TGTGCCAGCAGTCTTGCCGGTTATGGCTACACCTTC. Amino acid sequence: CASSLAGYGYTF.